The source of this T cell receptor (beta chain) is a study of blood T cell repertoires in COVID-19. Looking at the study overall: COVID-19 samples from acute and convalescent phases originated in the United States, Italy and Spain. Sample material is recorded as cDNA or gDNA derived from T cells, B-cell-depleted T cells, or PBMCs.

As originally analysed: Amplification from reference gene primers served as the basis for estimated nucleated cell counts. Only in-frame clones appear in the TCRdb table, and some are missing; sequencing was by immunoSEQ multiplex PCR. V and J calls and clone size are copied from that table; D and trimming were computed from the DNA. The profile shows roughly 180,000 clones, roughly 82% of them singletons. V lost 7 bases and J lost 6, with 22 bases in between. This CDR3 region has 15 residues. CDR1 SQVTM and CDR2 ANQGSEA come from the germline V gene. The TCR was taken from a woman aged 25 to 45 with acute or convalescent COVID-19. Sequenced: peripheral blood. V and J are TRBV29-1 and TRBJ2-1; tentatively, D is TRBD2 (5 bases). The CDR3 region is CSAISGIARINEQFF. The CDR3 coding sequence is TGCAGCGCAATTTCGGGAATAGCGCGAATCAATGAGCAGTTCTTC.